The 16 T cell receptor beta chains reported below all come from one sample, sequenced in a study of shared T cell receptors in the human thymus. Produced via immunoSEQ multiplex PCR; TCRdb's table is partial and in-frame only. Of 630,000 or so clones in the sample, about 90% are singletons; the top ten hold over 0.008%. These sequences were also reported in another study, on human thymus T cells.

The specimen sequenced was thymocytes. The receptors originated from a boy younger than two with a congenital heart defect.

The chain links TRBV19 to TRBJ2-1, with 8 bases lining up with TRBD1. CDR1 is LNHDA and CDR2 is SQIVND in the germline V gene (reference sequence). With V trimmed by 5 bases and J by 4 bases, 7 bases remained unmatched. CDR3 length equals 15 residues. CDR3 region: CASSPPGTGYNEQFF. CDR3 nucleotides: TGTGCCAGTAGTCCCCCCGGGACAGGTTACAATGAGCAGTTCTTC.

The DNA of the CDR3 is TGTGCCAGCAGTTATTGGGACAGGGAAGGGAACACTGAAGCTTTCTTT. Amino acid sequence: CASSYWDREGNTEAFF. This chain joins TRBV6-5 and TRBJ1-1, with 9 nucleotides matching TRBD1. CDR3 size: 16 residues. V trimming: 3 bases; J trimming: 1 base; junction bases outside the gene matches: 6. Germline values: CDR1 MNHEY, CDR2 SVGAGI.

This chain connects TRBV18 to TRBJ1-5; the D gene is possibly TRBD1 (6 bases). CDR3 size: 15 residues. The germline V gene has CDR1 KGHSH and CDR2 LQKENI. V dropped 0 bases and J dropped 5 bases, with 11 bases sitting between them. The CDR3 loop is CASSPPTGSDQPQHF. The CDR3 DNA sequence: TGTGCCAGCTCACCACCTACAGGGTCCGATCAGCCCCAGCATTTT.

V gene TRBV18 combines with J gene TRBJ2-3; 9 nucleotides match TRBD2. The germline V gene encodes CDR1 KGHSH and CDR2 LQKENI. The CDR3 has 20 residues. Germline trimming cut 1 base from V and 5 bases from J; bases unmatched to any gene: 19. The CDR3 reads CASSPQVGREGPTAKDTQYF. The DNA for the CDR3 is TGTGCCAGCTCACCACAGGTTGGGCGGGAGGGCCCTACCGCCAAAGATACGCAGTATTTT.

This chain joins TRBV10-3 and TRBJ2-4; maybe TRBD2 (8 bases). Germline values: CDR1 ENHRY, CDR2 SYGVKD. V was cut by 2 bases and J by 5 bases, with 16 bases left in between. This CDR3 comprises 16 residues. The DNA for the CDR3 is TGTGCCATCAGTGAGCGGGGGGGAGGGACAGAAAACATTCAGTACTTC. Protein: CAISERGGGTENIQYF.

The chain has TRBV19 and TRBJ1-2; D gene ambiguous. Germline V gene data show CDR1 as LNHDA and CDR2 as SQIVND (reference sequence). Trimming took off 7 bases at V and 0 bases at J, with 9 bases between the two ends. The CDR3 extends over 13 amino acids. CDR3 loop: CASTAGPNYGYTF. CDR3 nucleotide sequence: TGTGCCAGTACTGCGGGCCCTAACTATGGCTACACCTTC. The whole variable domain, remainder taken from reference TRBV19 and TRBJ1-2, is DGGITQSPKYLFRKEGQNVTLSCEQNLNHDAMYWYRQDPGQGLRLIYYSQIVNDFQKGDIAEGYSVSREKKESFPLTVTSAQKNPTAFYLCASTAGPNYGYTFGSGTRLTVV.

V is TRBV4-2 and J is TRBJ2-2, with TRBD2 matching over 11 bases. The CDR3 covers 15 residues. The V gene end was trimmed by 6 bases and the J gene end by 7 bases; junction bases not matched to a gene: 7. Germline lookup yields CDR1 LGHNA and CDR2 YNFKEQ. The CDR3 DNA is TGTGCCAGCAGTCCTAGCGGGGGGACGGTCGGGGAGCTGTTTTTT. As protein: CASSPSGGTVGELFF.

This chain joins TRBV28 and TRBJ2-7, with TRBD2 identical over 8 bases. The junction had 7 bases not matched to a gene; V was cut back by 2 bases and J by 4 bases. The CDR3 loop spans 15 amino acids. Germline V gives CDR1 MDHEN, CDR2 SYDVKM. CDR3 coding DNA: TGTGCCAGCAGTTTAATCGGGAGGGTATCGTACGAGCAGTACTTC. Its protein is CASSLIGRVSYEQYF. Full variable domain (missing parts from reference TRBV28 and TRBJ2-7): DVKVTQSSRYLVKRTGEKVFLECVQDMDHENMFWYRQDPGLGLRLIYFSYDVKMKEKGDIPEGYSVSREKKERFSLILESASTNQTSMYLCASSLIGRVSYEQYFGPGTRLTVT.

This chain uses TRBV10-3 with TRBJ2-7, with 7 bases identical to TRBD2. The junction had 15 bases not matched to a gene; V was cut back by 6 bases and J by 4 bases. Per germline, CDR1 ENHRY and CDR2 SYGVKD. The CDR3 loop spans 16 amino acids. CDR3: CAIRTSEGLWSYEQYF. The CDR3 bases are TGTGCCATCAGAACATCGGAGGGACTATGGTCATACGAGCAGTACTTC.

The chain employs TRBV19 and TRBJ1-2, with a weak D call TRBD1 (6 bases). CDR3 length equals 15 residues. Germline-derived CDR1 and CDR2 are LNHDA and SQIVND (reference sequence). The germline V and J ends were trimmed by 5 bases and 4 bases, with 17 bases remaining between them. The CDR3 loop reads CASSPRGGAVYGYTF. CDR3 DNA sequence: TGTGCCAGTAGTCCCCGGGGGGGGGCGGTCTATGGCTACACCTTC.

This clone was detected once. This rearrangement joins TRBV2 to TRBJ1-1; 7 positions match TRBD1. CDR3 length equals 14 residues. The germline gives CDR1 SNHLY, CDR2 FYNNEI. After removal of 8 bases from V and 0 bases from J, the junction contained 6 bases not matched to a gene. CDR3 sequence (DNA): TGTGCCAGCGAAGTAGGGACAGTGAACACTGAAGCTTTCTTT. Its protein is CASEVGTVNTEAFF. The whole variable domain, remainder taken from reference TRBV2 and TRBJ1-1, is EPEVTQTPSHQVTQMGQEVILRCVPISNHLYFYWYRQILGQKVEFLVSFYNNEISEKSEIFDDQFSVERPDGSNFTLKIRSTKLEDSAMYFCASEVGTVNTEAFFGQGTRLTVV.

The rearrangement uses TRBV7-9 and TRBJ2-2; weak D call: TRBD2 (6 bases). This CDR3 spans 17 amino acids. Germline CDR1 reads SEHNR; CDR2 reads FQNEAQ (reference sequence). V lost 1 base, J lost 0 bases, and 12 bases lay in between. This CDR3 reads CASSLEGSGSNTGELFF. The CDR3 DNA is TGTGCCAGCAGCTTAGAGGGAAGCGGGTCGAACACCGGGGAGCTGTTTTTT.

The chain is built from TRBV28 and TRBJ1-5, with TRBD1 identical over 7 bases. V lost 6 bases to trimming and J lost 0 bases; unmatched junction nucleotides: 5. The CDR3 length is 15 residues. Germline V gene sequence: CDR1 MDHEN, CDR2 SYDVKM. CDR3 sequence (DNA): TGTGCCAGCAGAAAAGGGACAGATAGCAATCAGCCCCAGCATTTT. It is translated as CASRKGTDSNQPQHF.

V usage is TRBV2 and J usage is TRBJ1-3; D gene ambiguous. From germline, CDR1 is SNHLY and CDR2 FYNNEI. The CDR3 totals 17 residues. V was pared by 6 bases and J by 0 bases, with 18 bases between. The CDR3 DNA is TGTGCCAGCAGGAAGGGATCGGGAAAATACTCTGGAAACACCATATATTTT. It is translated as CASRKGSGKYSGNTIYF.

V is TRBV6-5 and J is TRBJ2-7; TRBD1 might be the D (6 bases). Trimming cost V 6 bases and J 2 bases, with 17 bases left between them. This CDR3 spans 15 amino acids. Germline-derived CDR1 and CDR2 are MNHEY and SVGAGI. CDR3 residues: CASSHSRGTTYEQYF. The CDR3 DNA follows: TGTGCCAGCAGCCATTCCAGGGGAACGACCTACGAGCAGTACTTC.

The chain links TRBV7-8 to TRBJ1-2; D might be TRBD1 (6 bases). Deletions cut 1 base from V and 2 bases from J, with 17 bases between. There are 17 residues in the CDR3. The germline V gene encodes CDR1 SGHVS and CDR2 FQNEAQ. CDR3 region: CASSLELGHHLNYGYTF. CDR3 bases: TGTGCCAGCAGCTTAGAGTTGGGACACCACCTAAACTATGGCTACACCTTC.